A single sample gave rise to the 5 T cell receptor beta chains below, sequenced in a study of T cells in Graves' hyperthyroidism and ophthalmopathy. Using RNA transcripts as the source, TCR beta CDR3 regions were amplified. The HTBI set primed first-round TCR CDR3 RT-PCR. TCRdb reanalysed the multiplex PCR reads using MiXCR and keeps one entry per CDR3 protein. The sample lists 640,000 or so distinct CDR3 sequences; over 12% were seen once. Sequencing was done on a sample of blood. The origin of the receptors is a woman in her late teens or twenties with Graves' ophthalmopathy.

This clonotype was observed a few times. V is TRBV20-1 and J is TRBJ2-1; 8 bases line up with TRBD2. J was trimmed by 0 bases and V by 0 bases; bases with no gene match: 10. Germline V gene data show CDR1 as DFQATT and CDR2 as SNEGSKA (reference sequence). The CDR3 consists of 18 residues. CDR3 residues: CSARDETSGLSSYNEQFF. The CDR3 coding sequence is TGCAGTGCTAGAGATGAAACTAGCGGACTAAGCTCCTACAATGAGCAGTTCTTC.

This clonotype was seen a handful of times. The chain has TRBV6-5 and TRBJ2-2; TRBD2 might be the D (6 bases). V shed 0 bases and J shed 5 bases, with 25 bases lying between them. CDR1 MNHEY and CDR2 SVGAGI come from the germline V gene. The CDR3 is 20 amino acids. As DNA, the CDR3 is TGTGCCAGCAGTTACTCTCTACCCACAAGTGGGGCCGCGGGGACCGGGGAGCTGTTTTTT. Its protein product is CASSYSLPTSGAAGTGELFF.

In its sample, this clonotype was seen a few times. This chain joins TRBV24-1 and TRBJ2-3; no clear D gene. Per germline, CDR1 KGHDR and CDR2 SFDVKD. Trimming took off 7 bases at V and 2 bases at J, with 12 bases between the two ends. This CDR3 is 14 amino acids long. CDR3 region: CATSPPGHTDTQYF. In DNA, the CDR3 is TGTGCCACCAGCCCCCCCGGCCACACAGATACGCAGTATTTT.

V is TRBV12-3 or TRBV12-4 and J is TRBJ1-1; TRBD1 might be the D (6 bases). This CDR3 has 13 residues. With 6 bases removed from V and 4 bases from J, the gap between germline ends came to 12 bases. The chain's CDR3 is CASRQQGSTEAFF. DNA for the CDR3: TGTGCCAGCAGGCAACAGGGATCCACTGAAGCTTTCTTT.

The genes are TRBV19 and TRBJ1-1, with D possibly being TRBD1 (5 bases). This CDR3 has 18 residues. Trimming removed 1 base from V and 5 bases from J, with 23 bases in between. Per germline, CDR1 LNHDA and CDR2 SQIVND (reference sequence). CDR3 nucleotide sequence: TGTGCCAGTAGTATAGTGGACAAGTGGGGGGTACGTGGGACTGAAGCTTTCTTT. This gives the protein CASSIVDKWGVRGTEAFF.